This entry lists 31 T cell receptor beta chains sequenced from one sample in a study of early T cells in non-severe SARS-CoV-2 infection. In TCRdb, the 5' RACE reads were re-called with MiXCR into one record per CDR3 protein. The sample records tens of thousands of distinct CDR3 sequences, 12% being singletons. Sequenced sample: whole blood. The source of these receptors is an adult who was a healthcare worker with PCR-confirmed SARS-CoV-2 infection or an uninfected control (not recorded which).

This chain links TRBV5-5 with TRBJ2-1, with TRBD2 matching 10 bases. This CDR3 has 16 amino acids. With V trimmed by 2 bases and J by 10 bases, 12 bases remained unmatched. Germline V gives CDR1 SGHKS, CDR2 YYEKEE (reference sequence). In nucleotides, the CDR3 is TGTGCCAGCAGCTTAGTCCTGAGCGGGAGGGCCAGAGAGCAGTTCTTC. Translation gives CASSLVLSGRAREQFF.

V and J are TRBV5-6 and TRBJ2-1; D is uncertain. The CDR3 has 11 amino acids. Deletions cut 0 bases from V and 12 bases from J, with 7 bases between. CDR1 is SGHDT, CDR2 YYEEEE, per germline. The CDR3 sequence: CASSLVGRQFF. DNA for the CDR3: TGTGCCAGCAGCTTGGTGGGCAGGCAGTTCTTC.

This clonotype was recorded at least ten times. V usage is TRBV6-5 and J usage is TRBJ1-2; TRBD1 aligns across 9 bases. V lost 6 bases, J lost 0 bases, and 5 bases stayed unmatched. Germline assignment: CDR1 MNHEY and CDR2 SVGAGI. The CDR3 runs to 15 residues. This CDR3 reads CASSPGTGSNYGYTF. In DNA, the CDR3 is TGTGCCAGCAGCCCCGGGACAGGGTCTAACTATGGCTACACCTTC.

The V gene is TRBV9, the J gene TRBJ2-2, with D possibly being TRBD2 (5 bases). The V gene's germline CDR1 is SGDLS and CDR2 YYNGEE. V was pared by 0 bases and J by 2 bases, with 11 bases between. The CDR3 contains 16 residues. The CDR3 sequence: CASSVAGGGNTGELFF. CDR3 in DNA: TGTGCCAGCAGCGTAGCGGGCGGAGGTAACACCGGGGAGCTGTTTTTT.

J is TRBJ2-7 and V is TRBV28; tentatively, D is TRBD1 (6 bases). The V and J ends lost 4 bases and 9 bases respectively, with 10 bases between them. CDR1 is MDHEN and CDR2 is SYDVKM in the germline V gene. The CDR3 runs to 11 residues. CDR3 sequence (DNA): TGTGCCAGCAGTTCTCCCAGGGGGCAGTACTTC. This codes for CASSSPRGQYF.

The sample holds many counts of this clonotype. The V and J genes are TRBV10-3 and TRBJ2-7, with TRBD2 identical over 13 bases. Per the germline V gene, CDR1 is ENHRY and CDR2 is SYGVKD. The J segment lost 6 bases and the V segment lost 7 bases, leaving 9 bases of the junction unmatched. This CDR3 spans 15 amino acids. The CDR3 spells CAINPGTSGTIEQYF. The CDR3 nucleotides read TGTGCCATCAACCCCGGGACTAGCGGGACTATCGAGCAGTACTTC.

This clonotype was counted at least ten times. The chain joins TRBV4-1 to TRBJ2-3; TRBD1 or TRBD2 may be the D gene (5 bases each). Between the trimmed V and J ends, which lost 1 base and 6 bases, there was a span of 17 bases. Germline V gene lookup returns CDR1 MGHRA and CDR2 YSYEKL. The CDR3 has 16 amino acids. Written as DNA, the CDR3 is TGCGCCAGCAGCCAAGCCTTTTCGGGACGGGTCGATACGCAGTATTTT. Protein product: CASSQAFSGRVDTQYF.

This clonotype was seen a handful of times. This chain links TRBV6-1 with TRBJ1-1, with D hard to call. The V end lost 3 bases, the J end lost 4 bases, and 9 bases lay between the germline ends. CDR3 size: 13 residues. Germline assignment: CDR1 MNHNS and CDR2 SASEGT. The CDR3 nucleotides are TGTGCCAGCAGTGACGGGTTGGGCACTGAAGCTTTCTTT. This gives the protein CASSDGLGTEAFF.

For this clonotype: A much larger clonotype is one base distant, so this may be a read error. The chain recombines TRBV2 with TRBJ2-2; 10 nucleotides line up with TRBD1. The CDR3 has 15 amino acids. Germline assignment: CDR1 SNHLY and CDR2 FYNNEI. CDR3 sequence reads: CASRPGQGLTEELFF. The CDR3 nucleotides read TGTGCCAGCAGACCGGGACAGGGGCTCACCGAGGAGCTGTTTTTT.

The rearrangement links TRBV10-3 to TRBJ2-3; D gene unclear. Trimming removed 4 bases at V and 0 bases at J, with 8 bases between. The CDR3 is made up of 14 amino acids. Germline lookup yields CDR1 ENHRY and CDR2 SYGVKD. CDR3 coding DNA: TGTGCCATCAGTGTTGAGAGTAGCACAGATACGCAGTATTTT. Encoded protein: CAISVESSTDTQYF.

This clonotype was counted only a few times. This chain uses TRBV14 with TRBJ2-4, with D tentatively TRBD1 (6 bases). Germline V gene data show CDR1 as SGHDN and CDR2 as FVKESK. Trimming took 5 bases from V and 8 from J, leaving 10 bases between them. This CDR3 region has 12 residues. The CDR3 protein is CASSVTGYIQYF. For the CDR3, the DNA is TGTGCCAGCAGCGTAACAGGGTACATTCAGTACTTC.

There are a few counts of this clonotype. The chain uses TRBV7-2 and TRBJ2-5; D is unclear. V lost 2 bases to trimming and J lost 7 bases, with 5 bases between them. This CDR3 is built from 11 residues. In germline, CDR1 is SGHTA, CDR2 FQGNSA. The CDR3 nucleotides are TGTGCCAGCAGCTTAAAAGCGACCCAGTACTTC. Translating gives CASSLKATQYF.

In its sample, this clonotype was seen many times. This chain links TRBV24-1 with TRBJ1-1, with D unresolved. The germline CDR1 and CDR2 sequences are KGHDR and SFDVKD. V lost 7 bases and J 4 bases, leaving 15 bases between the germline ends. CDR3 length equals 14 residues. In DNA, the CDR3 is TGTGCCACCAGAGCCGTGGGGTCGGGCACTGAAGCTTTCTTT. Its translation is CATRAVGSGTEAFF.

This clonotype came up a few times. The chain uses TRBV3-1 and TRBJ1-2; D might be TRBD1 (5 bases). V was shortened by 4 bases and J by 4 bases, with 10 bases between the two germline ends. CDR3 size: 13 residues. Germline assignment: CDR1 LGHDT and CDR2 YNNKEL (reference sequence). The CDR3 spells CASSRGTGYGYTF. CDR3 coding DNA: TGTGCCAGCAGCCGAGGGACGGGCTATGGCTACACCTTC.

V is TRBV6-5 and J is TRBJ1-2; D is unclear. V gave up 6 bases and J gave up 4 bases, with 18 bases separating them. The CDR3 has 15 amino acids. Per germline, CDR1 MNHEY and CDR2 SVGAGI. The CDR3, as DNA: TGTGCCAGCAGCTCCGGACCCCTGGTCAGCTATGGCTACACCTTC. It is translated as CASSSGPLVSYGYTF.

In its sample, this clonotype was seen many times. V gene TRBV7-2 combines with J gene TRBJ2-5, with D hard to call. Looked up from germline, CDR1 is SGHTA and CDR2 is FQGNSA. V was shortened by 1 base and J by 0 bases, with 6 bases between the two germline ends. CDR3 length equals 14 residues. The chain's CDR3 is CASSLGSYQETQYF. The CDR3 region has the DNA TGTGCCAGCAGCTTAGGGTCGTACCAAGAGACCCAGTACTTC. Variable domain in full (rest from reference TRBV7-2 and TRBJ2-5): GAGVSQSPSNKVTEKGKDVELRCDPISGHTALYWYRQSLGQGLEFLIYFQGNSAPDKSGLPSDRFSAERTGGSVSTLTIQRTQQEDSAVYLCASSLGSYQETQYFGPGTRLLVL.

This chain joins TRBV27 and TRBJ2-1, with 8 bases that match TRBD2. Trimming cost V 4 bases and J 1 base; bases outside gene matches: 6. Germline CDR1 reads MNHEY; CDR2 reads SMNVEV (reference sequence). The CDR3 totals 16 residues. CDR3 sequence: CASSSHSGASYNEQFF. CDR3 sequence (DNA): TGTGCCAGCAGTTCCCATAGCGGGGCTTCCTACAATGAGCAGTTCTTC.

This clonotype was seen only a few times. The chain is built from TRBV4-2 and TRBJ2-7, with 12 bases lining up with TRBD2. Trimming at V came to 1 base and at J to 3 bases, leaving 10 bases not matched to a gene. The germline gives CDR1 LGHNA, CDR2 YNFKEQ. The CDR3 length is 18 residues. The CDR3 spells CASSQGLAGVDRDYEQYF. CDR3 sequence (DNA): TGTGCCAGCAGCCAAGGACTAGCGGGGGTCGATAGGGACTACGAGCAGTACTTC.

In this sample, this clonotype turned up many times. This rearrangement joins TRBV6-9 to TRBJ2-7; D is uncertain. Trimming left V 6 bases short and J 4 bases short, with 19 bases between. CDR3 length: 15 residues. The germline gives CDR1 MNHGY, CDR2 SVAAGI. The CDR3 region has the DNA TGTGCCAGCAGCCCCTGCGACCTACCGAGGTACGAGCAGTACTTC. Its protein product is CASSPCDLPRYEQYF.

This clonotype has just a few counts. The V gene is TRBV5-4, the J gene TRBJ1-1, with D possibly being TRBD1 (5 bases). Looked up from germline, CDR1 is SGHNT and CDR2 is YYREEE (reference sequence). V was clipped by 2 bases and J by 3 bases, with 8 bases between them. The CDR3 extends over 13 amino acids. The CDR3 protein is CASSFLQDTEAFF. In nucleotides, the CDR3 is TGTGCCAGCAGCTTTTTACAGGACACTGAAGCTTTCTTT.

This chain links TRBV7-9 with TRBJ2-2; D gene ambiguous. The CDR3 consists of 13 residues. Trimming cost V 1 base and J 7 bases, with 7 bases left between them. The germline V gene encodes CDR1 SEHNR and CDR2 FQNEAQ (reference sequence). CDR3 DNA sequence: TGTGCCAGCAGCTTAGGGTTGAGCGGGGAGCTGTTTTTT. The encoded protein is CASSLGLSGELFF.

This clonotype showed up just a few times. V gene TRBV9 combines with J gene TRBJ2-3; tentatively, D is TRBD2 (6 bases). The V end was cut by 4 bases, the J end by 4 bases, with 25 bases between. Germline V gene sequence: CDR1 SGDLS, CDR2 YYNGEE. This CDR3 has 18 amino acids. In DNA form, the CDR3 reads TGTGCCAGCAGCTTGAACTCCCGGGACTCTCGGAGGGCAGATACGCAGTATTTT. Translating it yields CASSLNSRDSRRADTQYF.

This clonotype turned up a few times. The CDR3 region is CASSLVGNEQFF. CDR3 DNA sequence: TGTGCCAGCAGCTTAGTCGGCAATGAGCAGTTCTTC. The gene calls are TRBV11-2 and TRBJ2-1; D ambiguous. Germline CDR1 and CDR2: SGHAT and FQNNGV. The V end was cut by 1 base, the J end by 6 bases, with 4 bases between. The CDR3 loop spans 12 amino acids.

This clonotype was found a few times. V is TRBV3-1 and J is TRBJ1-6; D gene unclear. The V end lost 3 bases, the J end lost 10 bases, and 16 bases lay between the germline ends. Germline V gene lookup returns CDR1 LGHDT and CDR2 YNNKEL (reference sequence). CDR3 length: 15 residues. The CDR3 DNA is TGTGCCAGCAGCCACTCGTTTGGGATGCAATCACCCCTCCACTTT. Translation: CASSHSFGMQSPLHF.

This clonotype showed up just a few times. The V call is TRBV29-1, the J call TRBJ2-2, with D hard to call. This CDR3 has 15 residues. CDR1 and CDR2 (germline): SQVTM, ANQGSEA. The V end lost 5 bases, the J end lost 1 base, and 14 bases lay between the germline ends. The CDR3: CSVRKATQNTGELFF. CDR3 DNA sequence: TGCAGCGTTAGAAAAGCGACCCAGAACACCGGGGAGCTGTTTTTT.

There are many counts of this clonotype. V usage is TRBV11-1 and J usage is TRBJ2-2; 9 nucleotides match TRBD2. The CDR3 consists of 14 residues. Germline V gives CDR1 SGHAT, CDR2 FQDESV (reference sequence). After removal of 3 bases from V and 5 bases from J, the junction contained 1 base not matched to a gene. Here the CDR3 reads CASSFTSGTGELFF. As DNA, the CDR3 is TGTGCCAGCAGCTTTACTAGCGGGACCGGGGAGCTGTTTTTT.

This clonotype was picked up one time. The chain uses TRBV5-1 and TRBJ1-3; 9 positions agree with TRBD1. This CDR3 is built from 13 residues. CDR1 and CDR2 from the germline V gene are SGHRS and YFSETQ. The V gene end was trimmed by 4 bases and the J gene end by 8 bases; junction bases not matched to a gene: 4. CDR3 sequence: CASSPGQGDTIYF. The CDR3 region has the DNA TGCGCCAGCAGCCCGGGACAGGGAGACACCATATATTTT.

Sample share makes this clonotype medium-sized (0.01 to 0.1%). The genes are TRBV9 and TRBJ2-1; 8 bases map to TRBD2. Germline CDR1 and CDR2: SGDLS and YYNGEE. The ends lost 4 bases at V and 7 bases at J; junction bases unmatched: 13. The CDR3 spans 16 residues. DNA for the CDR3: TGTGCCAGCAGCTCACGGACTAGCCGAGTAGGAAATGAGCAGTTCTTC. Protein product: CASSSRTSRVGNEQFF.

This clonotype was detected ten times or more. CDR3 in DNA: TGCGCCAGCAGCTTGGCGGGGTTTTCTGAAGCTTTCTTT. It translates to CASSLAGFSEAFF. The V call is TRBV5-1, the J call TRBJ1-1; D is uncertain. CDR3 length: 13 residues. In germline, CDR1 is SGHRS, CDR2 YFSETQ. The germline V and J ends were trimmed by 0 bases and 6 bases, with 9 bases remaining between them.

This clonotype was observed many times. The rearrangement links TRBV28 to TRBJ1-1; D perhaps matches TRBD1 (6 bases). The CDR3 consists of 13 residues. Germline V gene data show CDR1 as MDHEN and CDR2 as SYDVKM. The V and J ends lost 8 bases and 3 bases respectively, with 13 bases between them. The CDR3 reads CASLGGGDTEAFF. The CDR3 DNA reads as TGTGCCAGCCTTGGGGGCGGGGACACTGAAGCTTTCTTT.

This clonotype was counted a few times. This chain uses TRBV2 with TRBJ2-7; 14 bases align to TRBD2. This CDR3 is built from 15 residues. The V segment lost 4 bases and the J segment 5 bases; nucleotides outside the gene matches: 4. CDR1 SNHLY and CDR2 FYNNEI come from the germline V gene. The CDR3 sequence is CASSGGLAGGHEQYF. The CDR3 DNA is TGTGCCAGCAGTGGCGGACTAGCGGGAGGTCACGAGCAGTACTTC.